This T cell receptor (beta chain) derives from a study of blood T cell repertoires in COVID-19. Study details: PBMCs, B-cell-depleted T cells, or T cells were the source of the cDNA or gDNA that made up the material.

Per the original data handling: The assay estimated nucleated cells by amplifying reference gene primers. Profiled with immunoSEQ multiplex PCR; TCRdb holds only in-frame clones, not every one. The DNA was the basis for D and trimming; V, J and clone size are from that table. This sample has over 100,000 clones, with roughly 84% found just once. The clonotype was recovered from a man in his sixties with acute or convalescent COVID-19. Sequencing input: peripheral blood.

CDR3 DNA: TGTGCCAGCTCAGCACGGCAGGACTATGGCTACACCTTC. It encodes CASSARQDYGYTF. This chain links TRBV18 with TRBJ1-2, with D uncertain. The V gene lost 5 bases and the J gene lost 3 bases, with 10 bases spanning the gap. There are 13 residues in the CDR3. The germline CDR1 and CDR2 sequences are KGHSH and LQKENI.